A selection of T cell receptor beta chains follows, all from one sample in a study of blood T cell repertoires in COVID-19. Only in-frame clones appear in the TCRdb table, and some are missing; sequencing was by immunoSEQ multiplex PCR. The data show over 200,000 clones, with about 90% seen just once and over 0.75% held by the top ten. Sequencing was carried out using peripheral blood. Every receptor here comes from a man aged 55 to 69 with COVID-19, enrolled during active disease. Both conserved end residues are part of each CDR3. The order of the fields is V gene, D gene, clone size, J gene, CDR3 protein, CDR3 DNA. The D gene is left open where the match is weak. Not all rows give a size; the values are once, few, many and, for expanded clones, a class.

>TRBV7-9|NA|NA|TRBJ1-2
CASSLVVPSGGYTF
TGTGCCAGCAGCTTAGTGGTCCCCTCGGGTGGCTACACCTTC
>TRBV2|NA|NA|TRBJ2-5
CASRGAEETQYF
TGTGCCAGCAGGGGAGCTGAAGAGACCCAGTACTTC
>TRBV9|NA|NA|TRBJ1-2
CASSVSAGVAYGYTF
TGTGCCAGCAGCGTCTCAGCAGGGGTGGCCTATGGCTACACCTTC
>TRBV9|NA|NA|TRBJ1-1
CASSVHTGQNTEAFF
TGTGCCAGCAGCGTTCATACAGGGCAGAACACTGAAGCTTTCTTT
>TRBV7-6|NA|NA|TRBJ1-4
CASSLVARPRAALNEKLFF
TGTGCCAGCAGCTTAGTTGCCAGGCCTCGCGCCGCGCTCAATGAAAAACTGTTTTTT
>TRBV6-1|TRBD1|NA|TRBJ2-5
CASSQGTGGGQETQYF
TGTGCCAGCAGTCAAGGGACAGGGGGCGGCCAAGAGACCCAGTACTTC
>TRBV2|NA|NA|TRBJ2-2
CASSQNTGELFF
TGTGCCAGCAGTCAGAACACCGGGGAGCTGTTTTTT
>TRBV15|NA|NA|TRBJ2-5
CATSPTTYRETQYF
TGTGCCACCAGCCCCACGACTTATCGGGAGACCCAGTACTTC
>TRBV6-2/TRBV6-3|TRBD1|once|TRBJ1-6
CASSFSSGTGDPYNSPLHF
TGTGCCAGCAGTTTCTCGAGTGGGACAGGGGATCCCTATAATTCACCCCTCCACTTT
>TRBV18|NA|NA|TRBJ2-3
CASSPRTLASPDTQYF
TGTGCCAGCTCACCACGGACTTTAGCTAGCCCAGATACGCAGTATTTT
>TRBV2|TRBD1|NA|TRBJ2-6
CASSLTGGASGANVLTF
TGTGCCAGCAGTCTGACAGGGGGGGCCTCTGGGGCCAACGTCCTGACTTTC
>TRBV9|NA|NA|TRBJ2-7
CASSVGPAKSDEQYF
TGTGCCAGCAGCGTAGGACCAGCCAAGAGCGACGAGCAGTACTTC
>TRBV6-1|NA|NA|TRBJ1-6
CASSEMRSGSSPLHF
TGTGCCAGCAGTGAAATGCGGTCGGGGAGTTCACCCCTCCACTTT
>TRBV19|TRBD1|NA|TRBJ1-2
CASSPRTGEGANYGYTF
TGTGCCAGTAGCCCTCGGACAGGGGAAGGGGCTAACTATGGCTACACCTTC
>TRBV28|TRBD1|NA|TRBJ2-7
CASSQPARTGTYEQYF
TGTGCCAGCAGCCAACCCGCCCGGACAGGCACCTACGAGCAGTACTTC
>TRBV29-1|TRBD1|NA|TRBJ2-7
CSAIEGTGRSYEQYF
TGCAGCGCCATAGAGGGGACAGGGAGATCCTACGAGCAGTACTTC
>TRBV27|TRBD1|once|TRBJ1-4
CASSPRDSLNEKLFF
TGTGCCAGCAGTCCCCGGGACAGCTTGAATGAAAAACTGTTTTTT
>TRBV2|TRBD2|NA|TRBJ2-3
CASRAGGTDTQYF
TGTGCCAGCAGAGCGGGGGGCACAGATACGCAGTATTTT
>TRBV11-2|TRBD1|NA|TRBJ2-6
CASSRDRGSSGANVLTF
TGTGCCAGCAGCCGGGACAGGGGGAGCTCTGGGGCCAACGTCCTGACTTTC
>TRBV6-5|NA|NA|TRBJ1-5
CASRKHLQGTQPQHF
TGTGCCAGCAGGAAACACTTACAGGGTACACAGCCCCAGCATTTT
>TRBV19|TRBD1|NA|TRBJ2-1
CASKIQGAAGNEQFF
TGTGCCAGTAAGATACAGGGGGCCGCTGGCAATGAGCAGTTCTTC
>TRBV28|NA|NA|TRBJ1-4
CASRPRGRSTNEKLFF
TGTGCCAGCAGGCCCCGTGGCCGTTCAACTAATGAAAAACTGTTTTTT
>TRBV6-5|TRBD1|NA|TRBJ2-7
CASSYSGQVSYEQYF
TGTGCCAGCAGTTACTCGGGACAGGTATCCTACGAGCAGTACTTC
>TRBV18|TRBD1|NA|TRBJ1-5
CASSPEGTGNNQPQHF
TGTGCCAGCTCACCGGAGGGGACAGGGAACAATCAGCCCCAGCATTTT
>TRBV18|TRBD1|NA|TRBJ1-3
CASSPRDSSGNTIYF
TGTGCCAGCTCACCCCGGGACAGCTCTGGAAACACCATATATTTT
>TRBV7-3|TRBD1|NA|TRBJ2-2
CASSLGTANTGELFF
TGTGCCAGCAGCTTAGGGACAGCTAACACCGGGGAGCTGTTTTTT
>TRBV28|NA|NA|TRBJ2-1
CASTGGRSYNEQFF
TGTGCCAGCACGGGGGGCCGGTCCTACAATGAGCAGTTCTTC
>TRBV11-2|TRBD2|once|TRBJ2-2
CASSLERDPGELFF
TGTGCCAGCAGCTTGGAGCGGGACCCCGGGGAGCTGTTTTTT
>TRBV19|NA|NA|TRBJ1-1
CASTWGGRTTEAFF
TGTGCCAGTACCTGGGGGGGCAGAACAACTGAAGCTTTCTTT
>TRBV19|TRBD2|NA|TRBJ2-7
CASSTLGAGAPYEQYF
TGTGCCAGTAGTACCTTGGGAGCGGGAGCCCCCTACGAGCAGTACTTC
>TRBV7-3|NA|many|TRBJ1-1
CASSLGTGSEKAFF
TGTGCCAGCAGCTTGGGGACTGGGTCTGAAAAAGCTTTCTTT
>TRBV7-9|NA|NA|TRBJ1-6
CASSLSGQGGPPLHF
TGTGCCAGCAGCTTAAGTGGGCAGGGTGGGCCACCCCTCCACTTT
>TRBV14|TRBD1|NA|TRBJ2-7
CASSQDSDRGIYEQYF
TGTGCCAGCAGCCAAGATAGCGACAGGGGAATCTACGAGCAGTACTTC
>TRBV19|TRBD2|NA|TRBJ2-7
CASSTSGTSGYEQYF
TGTGCCAGTAGTACCTCCGGGACTAGCGGCTACGAGCAGTACTTC